A single T cell receptor beta chain is shown here with its context. The specificity of this receptor is unknown. Base quality data are lacking; no much larger clone is found one base away. The CDR3 spans 14 residues, from the cysteine through the phenylalanine. Just the 42-base CDR3 DNA is kept, in frame starting at base 1. The germline V and J ends show losses of 2 bases and 9 bases respectively, and no gene match explains 6 bases of the junction. Via the germline V gene (reference sequence), CDR1 is LGHDT and CDR2 YNNKEL. The sample's treatment or condition, from its label and the paper: 15 to 20 received Ad26.COV2.S at low or high dose, single or two shots; 5 received placebo; per-sample allocation not given. For vaccine and placebo recipients, repertoires were sequenced using samples collected on day 63 after the first injection. Cohort 1b enrolled 25 or so adults aged 18-55 years at a single site in Boston, USA, between 29 July and 7 August 2020. Ad26.COV2.S was a replication-incompetent adenovirus type 26 vector expressing a prefusion-stabilized SARS-CoV-2 spike protein from the original Wuhan strain.

The source of the sample is a study of Ad26.COV2.S vaccination and SARS-CoV-2 variants (dated by TCRdb to about 2021). For the study in its entirety: Vaccine-arm donors were drawn from COV1001, a multicentre, randomized, double-blind, placebo-controlled phase I-IIa trial of Ad26.COV2.S in healthy adults. Investigators remained blinded to trial group allocation during experiments and outcome assessment. The TCR-sequenced set comprised around 30 samples: some 20 Ad26.COV2.S vaccine recipients, 5 placebo recipients and 8 SARS-CoV-2 convalescent individuals. Trial participants were randomized into five groups of five: low-dose or high-dose Ad26.COV2.S given once or twice, or placebo on both occasions. Ad26.COV2.S was administered intramuscularly at a dose of 5x10^10 or 1x10^11 viral particles, either as one shot or as two shots given 56 days apart. The specificity and breadth of SARS-CoV-2-reactive T cell receptors after Ad26.COV2.S vaccination were assessed by TCRbeta repertoire sequencing.

Broad study findings and their caveats: The study was not powered to compare responses between vaccine doses or regimens. Spike-specific TCR breadth was higher in Ad26.COV2.S recipients than in placebo recipients (P = 0.0014). Comparable non-spike TCR breadth was observed between vaccine and placebo recipients, consistent with only spike being contained in the vaccine. The authors noted that total T cell responses may have been underestimated by the TCR breadth and depth analyses. Substantial breadth of spike-specific CD8+ and CD4+ T cell responses was reported after vaccination.

The immunoSEQ Assay was the method used to sequence TCRbeta CDR3 regions. After extraction, genomic DNA underwent amplification by bias-controlled multiplex PCR, followed by high-throughput sequencing. The study's own analysis went as follows. To quantify the absolute abundance of every unique TCRbeta CDR3 region, sequences were collapsed and filtered. T cell fraction was estimated by normalization of TCRbeta template counts to usable DNA, with usable DNA being measured through amplification of reference genes present in all nucleated cells. Repertoire TCRs were annotated as SARS-CoV-2-specific when V gene, CDR3 amino acid sequence and J gene were exactly matched to a known reactive TCR set. The reference SARS-CoV-2 TCR set came from MIRA and was filtered for enrichment in COVID-19-positive ImmuneCODE repertoires, removing public or cross-reactive TCRs. Using the MIRA antigens, annotated TCRs were further analysed by specific ORF or by position within an ORF. Breadth was defined as annotated unique rearrangements over total unique productive rearrangements; depth was the summed frequency of those rearrangements. Two-sided Wilcoxon rank-sum tests were used to compare TCR breadth between groups. TCRdb stores this immuneACCESS table with in-frame sequences only. Part of the clones is absent; in the studies checked, under half of the shortfall reflects unresolved V genes, and no reason is known for the rest. V and J calls and clone size follow that table, whereas D and trimming were derived from the DNA. The sample has roughly 320,000 clones on record, around 85% of them singletons. 2.1% of the sample belongs to the ten largest clones.

Sequencing used peripheral blood, obtained in a trial of Ad26.COV2.S vaccine versus placebo. The chain is assembled from TRBV3-1 (or the pseudogene TRBV3-2) and TRBJ2-1, with 8 middle bases fitting TRBD1. The TCR was taken from a person between 18 and 65 years old who received the Ad26.COV2.S COVID-19 vaccine or a placebo. The DNA is TGTGCCAGCAGCCAATTCGGACAGGGCAGTGAGCAGTTCTTC. It encodes CASSQFGQGSEQFF.